This is a list of T cell receptor beta chains from one sample in a study of graft-versus-host responses after intestinal transplantation. Clones were sequenced by immunoSEQ multiplex PCR, and TCRdb holds only the in-frame ones, with some missing. The data hold roughly 69,000 clones, with roughly 90% observed a single time. Their antigen targets remain unknown. Sequences were derived from unstimulated CD8+ T cells sorted from spleen or lymph node cells, sampled before transplant. The source is a human donor who was the organ donor for an intestinal transplant. Both conserved end residues are part of each CDR3. The D gene is left open where the match is weak. Where a row states a size, it is once, few, many or the class of an expanded clone; other rows omit it.

d_call	j_call	clone_size	v_call	cdr3_nt	cdr3_aa
-	TRBJ2-1	few	TRBV5-6	TGTGCCAGCAGCTTGGGCGGATTCCTTAGCAATGAGCAGTTCTTC	CASSLGGFLSNEQFF
-	TRBJ1-4	-	TRBV19	TGTGCCAGTAGTATGAAGGATGGGGGGGAACTGTTTTTT	CASSMKDGGELFF
TRBD2	TRBJ2-5	-	TRBV18	TGTGCCAGCTCACGCGAGTGGCTAGCGGGAGGACCCCTCGGGGAGACCCAGTACTTC	CASSREWLAGGPLGETQYF
TRBD1	TRBJ2-7	few	TRBV4-1	TGCGCCAGCAGCCCCTGGACAGGGGGCTACGAGCAGTACTTC	CASSPWTGGYEQYF
TRBD1	TRBJ2-2	-	TRBV27	TGTGCCAGCAGTTTTTCCCACCTGACAGGGGGAAACACCGGGGAGCTGTTTTTT	CASSFSHLTGGNTGELFF
-	TRBJ2-1	-	TRBV27	TGTGCCAGCAGTTCGATAGGGGACTACAATGAGCAGTTCTTC	CASSSIGDYNEQFF
TRBD1	TRBJ2-3	-	TRBV9	TGTGCCAGCAGCCGAGACAGGGATGGTGAAGTAGCAGCAGATACGCAGTATTTT	CASSRDRDGEVAADTQYF
-	TRBJ1-1	-	TRBV11-1	TGTGCCAGCAGCTTATGGGGGGGGCCGAACACTGAAGCTTTCTTT	CASSLWGGPNTEAFF
TRBD2	TRBJ2-7	-	TRBV10-3	TGTGCCATCAGGATCGAGCGGGGCTCCTACGAGCAGTACTTC	CAIRIERGSYEQYF
-	TRBJ2-2	-	TRBV4-2	TGTGCCAGCAGCCATAATACAGGGACCGGGGAGCTGTTTTTT	CASSHNTGTGELFF
-	TRBJ2-1	-	TRBV28	TGTGCCAGCGTACAAACCGGGGGTGGGTACAATGAGCAGTTCTTC	CASVQTGGGYNEQFF
-	TRBJ2-7	-	TRBV10-3	TGTGCCATCAGTGGTTTATACGGGAGTCCGAACGAGCAGTACTTC	CAISGLYGSPNEQYF
-	TRBJ1-3	-	TRBV2	TGTGCCAGCAGTGATTTTCCGGGAACTGGAAACACCATATATTTT	CASSDFPGTGNTIYF
TRBD1	TRBJ2-7	-	TRBV5-4	TGTGCCAGCAGCTTATACAGGGGGCGTTCCTACGAGCAGTACTTC	CASSLYRGRSYEQYF
-	TRBJ1-2	-	TRBV21-1	TGTGCCAGCAGCAAAGAGAGTAGAATTAACTATGGCTACACCTTC	CASSKESRINYGYTF
TRBD1	TRBJ2-1	-	TRBV27	TGTGCCAGCACACCTACCGGGACAGGGGGCAATGAGCAGTTCTTC	CASTPTGTGGNEQFF
TRBD1	TRBJ1-1	-	TRBV7-2	TGTGCCAGCAGCTTAGGCCCGGACAGGGGGCCTGAAGCTTTCTTT	CASSLGPDRGPEAFF
TRBD1	TRBJ2-2	-	TRBV28	TGTGCCAGCAGTTTTCTCCGGACAGGAGAATTCACCGGGGAGCTGTTTTTT	CASSFLRTGEFTGELFF
TRBD1	TRBJ2-2	-	TRBV7-8	TGTGCCAGCACGGGCACAGGGGGTGGCACCGGGGAGCTGTTTTTT	CASTGTGGGTGELFF
-	TRBJ2-1	once	TRBV7-2	TGTGCCAGCGGGGAGAATGAGCAGTTCTTC	CASGENEQFF
TRBD2	TRBJ2-7	-	TRBV6-1	TGTGCCAGTACTAGCGTCGCGGGCTACGAGCAGTACTTC	CASTSVAGYEQYF
TRBD1	TRBJ1-4	-	TRBV6-6	TGTGCCAGCAGTAGCCTGGGACAGACAAATGAAAAACTGTTTTTT	CASSSLGQTNEKLFF
TRBD2	TRBJ2-3	-	TRBV7-8	TGTGCCAGCAGCTTACTAGCGGGAGGGATCACAGATACGCAGTATTTT	CASSLLAGGITDTQYF
-	TRBJ2-7	-	TRBV7-9	TGTGCCAGCAGCTACGGACAGGAGGGGCAGTACTTC	CASSYGQEGQYF
-	TRBJ2-7	-	TRBV15	TGTGCCACCAGCAGAGATCAGGTACGAAGCGGCCCAGGATACGAGCAGTACTTC	CATSRDQVRSGPGYEQYF
-	TRBJ2-7	-	TRBV9	TGTGCCAGCAGCACCGGGGTGTCCGAGCAGTACTTC	CASSTGVSEQYF
TRBD1	TRBJ1-5	-	TRBV5-6	TGTGCCAGCAGCTTGGAGGACAGGGGGCCAATGAATCAGCCCCAGCATTTT	CASSLEDRGPMNQPQHF
TRBD1	TRBJ2-2	-	TRBV25-1	TGTGCCAGCAGACCATCTGACAGGGGCGACACCGGGGAGCTGTTTTTT	CASRPSDRGDTGELFF
TRBD2	TRBJ2-2	-	TRBV9	TGTGCCAGCAGCGTCCCCTTAGAAGGCGGGAGTAAAGGCGGGGAGCTGTTTTTT	CASSVPLEGGSKGGELFF